Here is one T cell receptor beta chain with its context. The sample is drawn from a study of blood T cell repertoires in COVID-19. Study details: Acute-phase and convalescent COVID-19 samples originated in the United States, Italy and Spain. Sample material is recorded as cDNA or gDNA derived from T cells, B-cell-depleted T cells, or PBMCs.

Authors' analysis steps: Amplification with reference gene primers provided the estimates of nucleated cell counts. The protocol was immunoSEQ multiplex PCR, while the TCRdb copy is restricted to in-frame clones and leaves out a portion. V, J and clone size are taken as reported in that table, and D and trimming were inferred from the DNA itself. The data contain some 130,000 clones, about 89% of them singletons. Enrollment of patients from Seattle took place during active infection, with longitudinal follow-up. CDR1 and CDR2 (germline): ENHRY, SYGVKD. Trimming cost V 6 bases and J 3 bases; bases outside gene matches: 2. This CDR3 has 12 amino acids.

Source material: peripheral blood. This receptor was taken from a woman in her seventies with COVID-19, enrolled during active disease. The chain is built from TRBV10-3 and TRBJ2-7; 7 nucleotides match TRBD2. CDR3 in amino acids: CAISSGGYEQYF. The CDR3 DNA sequence: TGTGCCATCAGCTCGGGAGGCTACGAGCAGTACTTC.